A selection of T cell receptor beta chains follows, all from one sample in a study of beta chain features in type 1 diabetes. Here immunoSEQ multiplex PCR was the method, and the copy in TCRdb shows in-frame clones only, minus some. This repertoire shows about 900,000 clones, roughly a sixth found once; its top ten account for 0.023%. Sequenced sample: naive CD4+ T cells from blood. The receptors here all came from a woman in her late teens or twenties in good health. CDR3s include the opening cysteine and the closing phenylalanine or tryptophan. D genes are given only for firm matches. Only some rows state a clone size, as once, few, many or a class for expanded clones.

CDR3 protein: CASSQRERGTQYF
CDR3 DNA: TGCGCCAGCAGCCAACGGGAACGGGGGACCCAGTACTTC
V gene: TRBV4-3
J gene: TRBJ2-5
clone size: .
D gene: .

CDR3 protein: CSVADRTSNQPQHF
CDR3 DNA: TGCAGCGTTGCCGACAGGACGTCCAATCAGCCCCAGCATTTT
V gene: TRBV29-1
J gene: TRBJ1-5
clone size: .
D gene: .

CDR3 protein: CASRPQSNTDTQYF
CDR3 DNA: TGCGCCAGCAGACCACAATCGAACACAGATACGCAGTATTTT
V gene: TRBV10-2
J gene: TRBJ2-3
clone size: few
D gene: .

CDR3 protein: CSAEGNTEAFF
CDR3 DNA: TGCAGTGCTGAAGGAAACACTGAAGCTTTCTTT
V gene: TRBV20-1
J gene: TRBJ1-1
clone size: few
D gene: .

CDR3 protein: CASRDTANYGYTF
CDR3 DNA: TGTGCCAGCAGGGACACTGCTAACTATGGCTACACCTTC
V gene: TRBV2
J gene: TRBJ1-2
clone size: few
D gene: .

CDR3 protein: CASSLWRGRGSYEQYF
CDR3 DNA: TGTGCCAGCAGCTTATGGAGGGGGCGGGGTTCCTACGAGCAGTACTTC
V gene: TRBV7-9
J gene: TRBJ2-7
clone size: few
D gene: .

CDR3 protein: CASGSGLAPEQYF
CDR3 DNA: TGTGCCAGCGGCTCGGGACTAGCTCCCGAGCAGTACTTC
V gene: TRBV27
J gene: TRBJ2-7
clone size: few
D gene: TRBD2

CDR3 protein: CASSILAGDWNEQFF
CDR3 DNA: TGTGCCAGTAGTATACTAGCGGGAGATTGGAATGAGCAGTTCTTC
V gene: TRBV19
J gene: TRBJ2-1
clone size: .
D gene: TRBD2

CDR3 protein: CASSYGAGDQPQHF
CDR3 DNA: TGTGCCAGCAGTTACGGGGCAGGGGATCAGCCCCAGCATTTT
V gene: TRBV6-6
J gene: TRBJ1-5
clone size: .
D gene: .

CDR3 protein: CASSIVASGTYEQYF
CDR3 DNA: TGTGCCAGTAGTATAGTCGCTAGCGGAACCTACGAGCAGTACTTC
V gene: TRBV19
J gene: TRBJ2-7
clone size: few
D gene: TRBD2

CDR3 protein: CASSLGINTGELFF
CDR3 DNA: TGTGCCAGCAGCTTGGGGATCAACACCGGGGAGCTGTTTTTT
V gene: TRBV5-6
J gene: TRBJ2-2
clone size: .
D gene: .

CDR3 protein: CASSLFWPEQFF
CDR3 DNA: TGTGCCAGCAGCCTCTTCTGGCCAGAGCAGTTCTTC
V gene: TRBV7-9
J gene: TRBJ2-1
clone size: .
D gene: .

CDR3 protein: CASSPSGLTNTGELFF
CDR3 DNA: TGTGCCAGCAGCCCATCCGGACTAACGAACACCGGGGAGCTGTTTTTT
V gene: TRBV9
J gene: TRBJ2-2
clone size: .
D gene: .

CDR3 protein: CASSSLAGNYNEQFF
CDR3 DNA: TGTGCCAGCAGCTCTCTAGCGGGAAACTACAATGAGCAGTTCTTC
V gene: TRBV7-9
J gene: TRBJ2-1
clone size: .
D gene: TRBD2

CDR3 protein: CASSPPPGAEAEAFF
CDR3 DNA: TGTGCCAGCAGCCCCCCCCCGGGGGCGGAAGCTGAAGCTTTCTTT
V gene: TRBV7-9
J gene: TRBJ1-1
clone size: few
D gene: .

CDR3 protein: CASSGSWGYLKDNEQFF
CDR3 DNA: TGTGCCAGCAGTGGGTCCTGGGGCTACCTAAAGGACAATGAGCAGTTCTTC
V gene: TRBV25-1
J gene: TRBJ2-1
clone size: few
D gene: .

CDR3 protein: CASSLSQNTEAFF
CDR3 DNA: TGTGCCAGCAGCTTATCGCAGAACACTGAAGCTTTCTTT
V gene: TRBV7-9
J gene: TRBJ1-1
clone size: .
D gene: .

CDR3 protein: CASSVGLAGAPSNEQFF
CDR3 DNA: TGTGCCAGCAGCGTGGGTCTAGCGGGAGCCCCAAGCAATGAGCAGTTCTTC
V gene: TRBV9
J gene: TRBJ2-1
clone size: few
D gene: TRBD2

CDR3 protein: CASLAAGTDYNEQFF
CDR3 DNA: TGTGCCAGCTTGGCCGCGGGGACCGACTACAATGAGCAGTTCTTC
V gene: TRBV2
J gene: TRBJ2-1
clone size: .
D gene: .

CDR3 protein: CASSPILGAGYTF
CDR3 DNA: TGTGCCAGCAGCCCCATCCTCGGGGCTGGCTACACCTTC
V gene: TRBV7-2
J gene: TRBJ1-2
clone size: .
D gene: .

CDR3 protein: CAIKLDSYNEQFF
CDR3 DNA: TGTGCCATCAAGTTGGACTCCTACAATGAGCAGTTCTTC
V gene: TRBV10-3
J gene: TRBJ2-1
clone size: many
D gene: .

CDR3 protein: CASSPGLPGETQYF
CDR3 DNA: TGTGCCAGCAGCCCCGGACTTCCCGGGGAGACCCAGTACTTC
V gene: TRBV7-2
J gene: TRBJ2-5
clone size: .
D gene: .

CDR3 protein: CASSLDRAYGYTF
CDR3 DNA: TGTGCCAGCAGCTTAGACAGGGCCTATGGCTACACCTTC
V gene: TRBV7-8
J gene: TRBJ1-2
clone size: .
D gene: .

CDR3 protein: CASSPPFGKTEAFF
CDR3 DNA: TGTGCCAGCTCACCACCGTTTGGCAAGACGGAAGCTTTCTTT
V gene: TRBV18
J gene: TRBJ1-1
clone size: .
D gene: .

CDR3 protein: CASSYSRGPYNEQFF
CDR3 DNA: TGTGCCAGCAGTTACTCGAGGGGTCCCTACAATGAGCAGTTCTTC
V gene: TRBV11-2
J gene: TRBJ2-1
clone size: few
D gene: .

CDR3 protein: CASRLRGNQPQHF
CDR3 DNA: TGTGCCAGCAGATTAAGGGGAAATCAGCCCCAGCATTTT
V gene: TRBV28
J gene: TRBJ1-5
clone size: few
D gene: .

CDR3 protein: CATSRDYLVSDPAQHF
CDR3 DNA: TGTGCCACCAGCAGAGATTACTTAGTTTCCGACCCAGCCCAGCATTTT
V gene: TRBV15
J gene: TRBJ1-5
clone size: .
D gene: .

CDR3 protein: CASSIEASKNTEAFF
CDR3 DNA: TGTGCCAGTAGTATAGAGGCCAGCAAGAACACTGAAGCTTTCTTT
V gene: TRBV19
J gene: TRBJ1-1
clone size: .
D gene: .

CDR3 protein: CASSLVLAGNNEQFF
CDR3 DNA: TGCGCCAGCAGCTTGGTGCTAGCGGGCAACAATGAGCAGTTCTTC
V gene: TRBV5-1
J gene: TRBJ2-1
clone size: .
D gene: TRBD2

CDR3 protein: CATSRVLQVSPDTQYF
CDR3 DNA: TGTGCCACCAGCAGAGTTCTGCAGGTCAGCCCAGATACGCAGTATTTT
V gene: TRBV15
J gene: TRBJ2-3
clone size: .
D gene: .

CDR3 protein: CASSVAPSRRSYNEQFF
CDR3 DNA: TGTGCCAGCAGCGTAGCCCCCAGCAGACGCTCCTACAATGAGCAGTTCTTC
V gene: TRBV9
J gene: TRBJ2-1
clone size: few
D gene: .

CDR3 protein: CASSPVGRGAGGSYEQYF
CDR3 DNA: TGTGCCAGCAGCCCTGTCGGTCGCGGAGCGGGAGGGTCCTACGAGCAGTACTTC
V gene: TRBV5-4
J gene: TRBJ2-7
clone size: .
D gene: TRBD2

CDR3 protein: CASSTVGVQIEQFF
CDR3 DNA: TGTGCCAGCAGCACCGTCGGGGTCCAGATTGAGCAGTTCTTC
V gene: TRBV7-2
J gene: TRBJ2-1
clone size: .
D gene: .

CDR3 protein: CASSPTGAGGFGEQYF
CDR3 DNA: TGTGCCAGCTCCCCAACGGGGGCAGGGGGTTTTGGTGAGCAGTACTTC
V gene: TRBV18
J gene: TRBJ2-7
clone size: .
D gene: .

CDR3 protein: CASSRTGNTGELFF
CDR3 DNA: TGTGCCAGCAGCCGGACAGGAAACACCGGGGAGCTGTTTTTT
V gene: TRBV9
J gene: TRBJ2-2
clone size: .
D gene: TRBD1

CDR3 protein: CASTRSGGKETQYF
CDR3 DNA: TGTGCCAGCACCCGCTCGGGGGGGAAAGAGACCCAGTACTTC
V gene: TRBV5-4
J gene: TRBJ2-5
clone size: .
D gene: TRBD2

CDR3 protein: CASSFSVYQETQYF
CDR3 DNA: TGTGCCAGCAGCTTCTCGGTGTACCAAGAGACCCAGTACTTC
V gene: TRBV7-9
J gene: TRBJ2-5
clone size: few
D gene: .

CDR3 protein: CASQDRGLIDTQYF
CDR3 DNA: TGTGCCTCCCAGGACAGGGGGCTTATAGATACGCAGTATTTT
V gene: TRBV19
J gene: TRBJ2-3
clone size: .
D gene: TRBD1

CDR3 protein: CASSPVWGSSYNEQFF
CDR3 DNA: TGTGCCAGCAGCCCAGTGTGGGGGAGCTCCTACAATGAGCAGTTCTTC
V gene: TRBV11-2
J gene: TRBJ2-1
clone size: .
D gene: .

CDR3 protein: CASSPSQGWSSETQYF
CDR3 DNA: TGTGCCAGCAGCCCGTCACAGGGTTGGTCGTCGGAGACCCAGTACTTC
V gene: TRBV28
J gene: TRBJ2-5
clone size: .
D gene: .

CDR3 protein: CASSLGPRYTGELFF
CDR3 DNA: TGCGCCAGCAGCCTGGGACCGAGATACACCGGGGAGCTGTTTTTT
V gene: TRBV4-3
J gene: TRBJ2-2
clone size: few
D gene: .

CDR3 protein: CASRGTLIYNEQFF
CDR3 DNA: TGTGCCAGTCGGGGGACACTTATTTACAATGAGCAGTTCTTC
V gene: TRBV19
J gene: TRBJ2-1
clone size: few
D gene: .

CDR3 protein: CASSLGLAGDGDTQYF
CDR3 DNA: TGTGCCAGCAGCTTAGGACTAGCGGGAGATGGGGATACGCAGTATTTT
V gene: TRBV7-6
J gene: TRBJ2-3
clone size: few
D gene: TRBD2